This passage covers 10 T cell receptor beta chains from one sample sequenced in a study of cytomegalovirus exposure and HLA in healthy donors. The primer mix had 60 Vbeta and 13 Jbeta primers. The table came from immunoSEQ multiplex PCR; TCRdb's copy has only in-frame clones and leaves some out. The sample has around 210,000 clones, about 85% seen once. Sequencing was done on a sample of PBMCs. The origin of the receptors is a girl aged 2-10 years in good health and CMV-seronegative.

The chain is built from TRBV6-5 and TRBJ1-5, with no clear D. Germline V gives CDR1 MNHEY, CDR2 SVGAGI. The CDR3 runs to 13 residues. Deletions cut 0 bases from V and 7 bases from J, with 7 bases between. The CDR3: CASSYSRWQPQHF. The CDR3 coding sequence is TGTGCCAGCAGTTACTCGCGGTGGCAGCCCCAGCATTTT.

The J gene is TRBJ1-1, the V gene TRBV11-2; weak D call: TRBD1 (6 bases). Germline V lookup: CDR1 SGHAT, CDR2 FQNNGV. This CDR3 is 14 amino acids long. The germline V and J ends were trimmed by 5 bases and 8 bases, with 18 bases remaining between them. The CDR3 DNA is TGTGCCAGCAGCCCCGTTAGGGCCGGGACAGAAGCTTTCTTT. The encoded protein is CASSPVRAGTEAFF.

This clone was observed a few times. V usage is TRBV19 and J usage is TRBJ2-1, with 11 bases fitting TRBD2. CDR3 length: 15 residues. Germline CDR1 is LNHDA and CDR2 is SQIVND (reference sequence). V dropped 6 bases and J dropped 6; count of bases not matched to a gene: 7. Here the CDR3 DNA reads TGTGCCAGTAGCCTGACTAGCGGGATTTCCAATGAGCAGTTCTTC. Protein sequence: CASSLTSGISNEQFF.

The chain uses TRBV9 and TRBJ2-1; D is possibly TRBD2 (6 bases). This CDR3 has 15 amino acids. Germline CDR1 and CDR2: SGDLS and YYNGEE. V was cut by 0 bases and J by 2 bases, with 9 bases left in between. The CDR3 bases are TGTGCCAGCAGCGTAGCTACGGGAGCCTACAATGAGCAGTTCTTC. This gives the protein CASSVATGAYNEQFF.

The V gene is TRBV6-4, the J gene TRBJ2-5; 9 bases align to TRBD2. The DNA end lines up better with TRBJ2-7; the J call may be wrong. The CDR3 runs to 13 residues. Per the germline V gene, CDR1 is MRHNA and CDR2 is SNTAGT. In DNA, the CDR3 is TGTGCCAGCAGTGAGCGGGGGGGCTACGAGCAGTACTTC. This translates into CASSERGGYEQYF.

The chain joins TRBV30 to TRBJ2-6; 9 bases align to TRBD1. There are 21 residues in the CDR3. Germline CDR1 and CDR2: GTSNPN and SVGIG (reference sequence). The junction had 19 bases not matched to a gene; V was cut back by 2 bases and J by 2 bases. Here the CDR3 reads CAWSPGTGLRRVSAGANVLTF. The CDR3 region has the DNA TGTGCCTGGAGTCCCGGGACAGGGTTGAGGCGGGTCAGTGCTGGGGCCAACGTCCTGACTTTC. Combining the CDR3 with reference TRBV30 and TRBJ2-6 gives the whole variable domain SQTIHQWPATLVQPVGSPLSLECTVEGTSNPNLYWYRQAAGRGLQLLFYSVGIGQISSEVPQNLSASRPQDRQFILSSKKLLLSDSGFYLCAWSPGTGLRRVSAGANVLTFGAGSRLTVL.

V gene TRBV10-3 combines with J gene TRBJ2-7; the D is unclear. In germline, CDR1 is ENHRY, CDR2 SYGVKD. V was clipped by 0 bases and J by 0 bases, with 9 bases between them. The CDR3 is 15 residues long. As DNA, the CDR3 is TGTGCCATCAGTGAGTCGCCCGGTTACTCCTACGAGCAGTACTTC. Protein sequence: CAISESPGYSYEQYF.

The chain couples TRBV2 to TRBJ2-7; 7 nucleotides match TRBD2. Germline CDR1 SNHLY, CDR2 FYNNEI. This CDR3 spans 17 amino acids. With V trimmed by 2 bases and J by 0 bases, 10 bases remained unmatched. The CDR3: CASSELLWASGSYEQYF. CDR3 sequence (DNA): TGTGCCAGCAGTGAATTACTATGGGCTAGCGGCTCCTACGAGCAGTACTTC.

A word on this clone: Mismatch with germline at one junction end may stem from a read error. J is TRBJ1-2 and V is TRBV7-9, with D perhaps matching TRBD1 (6 bases). Germline lookup yields CDR1 SEHNR and CDR2 FQNEAQ (reference sequence). This CDR3 has 13 amino acids. The CDR3 nucleotides are TGTTCCAGCAGCCCGCAGGGGACCCATGGCTACACCTTC. Translation: CSSSPQGTHGYTF.

This chain uses TRBV7-9 with TRBJ1-4; weak D call: TRBD1 (6 bases). The CDR3 spans 15 residues. Trimming removed 2 bases at V and 8 bases at J, with 15 bases between. CDR1 and CDR2 (germline): SEHNR, FQNEAQ (reference sequence). For the CDR3, the DNA is TGTGCCAGCAGCTTATACTCCAACAGGGAGGAAAAACTGTTTTTT. It yields the protein CASSLYSNREEKLFF.